This TCR beta chain was obtained from a study of blood T cell repertoires in COVID-19. About the study: Samples of COVID-19 (acute and convalescent) were obtained from the United States, Italy and Spain. T cells, B-cell-depleted T cells, or PBMCs supplied cDNA or gDNA.

The J segment lost 5 bases and the V segment lost 6 bases, leaving 8 bases of the junction unmatched. Germline V lookup: CDR1 MNHEY, CDR2 SVGAGI. The CDR3 totals 15 residues. This clone appeared a single time. Authors' processing steps: The authors estimated nucleated cell counts from reference gene primer amplification. Some clones are missing from TCRdb's copy, which holds only in-frame ones; the method was immunoSEQ multiplex PCR. V, J and clone size are those of that table, while D and trimming were read from the DNA. Of a few hundred thousand clones listed, 85% were seen once; the top ten hold 3.6%.

Sample: peripheral blood. The chain combines TRBV6-5 with TRBJ1-2, with 11 bases fitting TRBD1. The source is a woman younger than 30 with acute or convalescent COVID-19. CDR3: CASRVPGQGEYGYTF. The CDR3 DNA follows: TGTGCCAGCAGAGTACCGGGACAGGGGGAATATGGCTACACCTTC.